The 27 T cell receptor beta chains below all came from one sample that was sequenced in a study of T cell clonotyping in hematopoietic cell transplantation. Repertoires were generated with immunoSEQ multiplex PCR, while TCRdb's copy carries only in-frame clones and drops some. Of thousands of clones in the sample, approximately 80% were seen once. The sample's time point: recipient sample about 28 days before transplant, after cytoreduction. This material consisted of peripheral blood mononuclear cells, taken before stem cell transplant. The receptor set was obtained from a woman in her fifties or sixties with acute myeloid leukemia. Some clones in this sample may be carry-over from other donors' samples.

The chain is built from TRBV27 and TRBJ2-7, with TRBD1 identical over 8 bases. The junction had 8 bases not matched to a gene; V was cut back by 6 bases and J by 1 base. Per the germline V gene, CDR1 is MNHEY and CDR2 is SMNVEV (reference sequence). The CDR3 covers 15 residues. The CDR3 reads CASSPAGGASYEQYF. CDR3 bases: TGTGCCAGCAGCCCAGCAGGGGGCGCATCCTACGAGCAGTACTTC.

The chain employs TRBV19 and TRBJ1-6; D is uncertain. Between the trimmed V and J ends, which lost 3 bases and 5 bases, there was a span of 14 bases. Germline CDR1 is LNHDA and CDR2 is SQIVND (reference sequence). The CDR3 length is 16 residues. The CDR3 here is CASSMVPGPDNSPLHF. The CDR3 nucleotides are TGTGCCAGTAGTATGGTACCCGGACCTGATAATTCACCCCTCCACTTT.

The chain carries TRBV2 and TRBJ1-1, with 9 bases identical to TRBD1. The V gene end was trimmed by 8 bases and the J gene end by 3 bases; junction bases not matched to a gene: 4. From germline, CDR1 is SNHLY and CDR2 FYNNEI. The CDR3 spans 13 residues. The CDR3 nucleotides read TGTGCCAGCGACAGGGGGGTTTACACTGAAGCTTTCTTT. Translation gives CASDRGVYTEAFF.

V is TRBV5-4 and J is TRBJ1-2, with 9 bases that match TRBD1. The CDR3 runs 13 residues. The trim removed 4 bases at V and 2 bases at J, leaving 0 bases unmatched. The V gene's germline CDR1 is SGHNT and CDR2 YYREEE (reference sequence). The CDR3 sequence is CASSGTGNYGYTF. The CDR3 bases are TGTGCCAGCAGCGGGACAGGGAACTATGGCTACACCTTC.

The gene calls are TRBV7-9 and TRBJ2-2; 10 nucleotides match TRBD2. This CDR3 has 16 residues. Per germline, CDR1 SEHNR and CDR2 FQNEAQ (reference sequence). Unmatched junction bases numbered 7, after V lost 5 bases and J lost 4 bases. CDR3 sequence reads: CASSDLAGETTGELFF. The CDR3 coding sequence is TGTGCCAGCAGCGACCTAGCGGGGGAAACCACCGGGGAGCTGTTTTTT.

The CDR3 DNA follows: TGTGCCAGCAGCCAGACTAGCGGGGGGCGTAGCACAGATACGCAGTATTTT. Residues: CASSQTSGGRSTDTQYF. V and J are TRBV5-4 and TRBJ2-3; the match to TRBD2 covers 13 bases. V trimming: 4 bases; J trimming: 0 bases; junction bases outside the gene matches: 5. The CDR3 totals 17 residues. Germline CDR1 is SGHNT and CDR2 is YYREEE (reference sequence).

The chain uses TRBV5-5 and TRBJ1-2; D might be TRBD1 (5 bases). The germline V and J ends were trimmed by 0 bases and 5 bases, with 17 bases remaining between them. The germline CDR1 and CDR2 sequences are SGHKS and YYEKEE (reference sequence). This CDR3 is built from 16 residues. The DNA of the CDR3 is TGTGCCAGCAGCTTGGCCGGGGTCGGGGGGTATTATGGCTACACCTTC. Protein sequence: CASSLAGVGGYYGYTF.

The chain is built from TRBV28 and TRBJ2-7; D is uncertain. Trimming shortened V by 5 bases and J by 0 bases, and 17 bases separated the two germline ends. The CDR3 is 16 amino acids. The germline V gene has CDR1 MDHEN and CDR2 SYDVKM. In nucleotides, the CDR3 is TGTGCCAGCAGTCCGCCTGATGGTGATTTCTCCTACGAGCAGTACTTC. Residues: CASSPPDGDFSYEQYF.

The rearrangement uses TRBV7-8 and TRBJ1-1; 9 bases are shared with TRBD1. There are 15 residues in the CDR3. Germline V gene data show CDR1 as SGHVS and CDR2 as FQNEAQ. Trimming cost V 5 bases and J 3 bases; bases outside gene matches: 7. CDR3 DNA sequence: TGTGCCAGCAGCGACCGGGACAGGGCGTACACTGAAGCTTTCTTT. This codes for CASSDRDRAYTEAFF.

Points on this clone: The identical CDR3 is also encoded by other nucleotide sequences in the sample. This chain joins TRBV18 and TRBJ2-5, with 7 bases fitting TRBD2. The germline CDR1 and CDR2 sequences are KGHSH and LQKENI. The CDR3 sequence is 14 residues long. V shed 6 bases and J 4 bases; nucleotides not matched to a gene: 8. CDR3 in DNA: TGTGCCAGCTCCCCAAAGGGCGGGGGAGAGACCCAGTACTTC. Translating it yields CASSPKGGGETQYF.

The rearrangement joins TRBV4-3 to TRBJ1-1; perhaps TRBD1 as D (6 bases). Germline V gene sequence: CDR1 LGHNA, CDR2 YSLEER. V dropped 1 base and J dropped 6 bases, with 15 bases sitting between them. The CDR3 totals 15 residues. This chain's CDR3 is CASSQANREVAEAFF. CDR3 DNA sequence: TGCGCCAGCAGCCAAGCTAACAGGGAGGTCGCTGAAGCTTTCTTT.

The rearrangement joins TRBV7-8 to TRBJ1-4; D remains unclear. CDR1 SGHVS and CDR2 FQNEAQ come from the germline V gene. The CDR3 contains 15 residues. Trimming left V 5 bases short and J 0 bases short, with 10 bases between. CDR3 sequence: CASSPPESTNEKLFF. The CDR3 DNA follows: TGTGCCAGCAGCCCCCCAGAGTCAACTAATGAAAAACTGTTTTTT. Full variable domain (rest looked up from reference TRBV7-8 and TRBJ1-4): GAGVSQSPRYKVAKRGQDVALRCDPISGHVSLFWYQQALGQGPEFLTYFQNEAQLDKSGLPSDRFFAERPEGSVSTLKIQRTQQEDSAVYLCASSPPESTNEKLFFGSGTQLSVL.

This chain joins TRBV19 and TRBJ2-4; TRBD2 agrees at 7 bases. Trimming cost V 6 bases and J 6 bases; bases outside gene matches: 17. CDR3 size: 17 residues. CDR1 LNHDA and CDR2 SQIVND come from the germline V gene (reference sequence). The CDR3 spells CASSSNREAGPGNIQYF. CDR3 DNA: TGTGCCAGTAGCAGTAACCGAGAAGCGGGGCCCGGAAACATTCAGTACTTC.

This chain joins TRBV19 and TRBJ2-2, with 9 bases that match TRBD1. Germline CDR1 LNHDA, CDR2 SQIVND (reference sequence). J lost 6 bases, V lost 10 bases, and 12 bases had no gene match. The CDR3 length is 15 residues. CDR3 sequence: CATSEGDRESGELFF. As DNA, the CDR3 is TGTGCCACCTCCGAAGGGGACAGGGAGTCCGGGGAGCTGTTTTTT.

The J gene is TRBJ2-5, the V gene TRBV5-1; D perhaps matches TRBD2 (6 bases). Germline-derived CDR1 and CDR2 are SGHRS and YFSETQ. The V gene lost 0 bases and the J gene lost 1 base, with 10 bases spanning the gap. The CDR3 runs 15 residues. CDR3 DNA sequence: TGCGCCAGCAGCTTGGCGGGGACTGGCCAAGAGACCCAGTACTTC. Translation: CASSLAGTGQETQYF. The full variable domain, completed using reference TRBV5-1 and TRBJ2-5, is KAGVTQTPRYLIKTRGQQVTLSCSPISGHRSVSWYQQTPGQGLQFLFEYFSETQRNKGNFPGRFSGRQFSNSRSEMNVSTLELGDSALYLCASSLAGTGQETQYFGPGTRLLVL.

The CDR3 sequence is CASSVAAEYGYTF. The CDR3 DNA is TGTGCCAGCAGCGTAGCGGCGGAATATGGCTACACCTTC. The chain uses TRBV9 and TRBJ1-2; D gene uncertain. The CDR3 has 13 residues. V was pared by 0 bases and J by 5 bases, with 8 bases between. In germline, CDR1 is SGDLS, CDR2 YYNGEE.

This rearrangement joins TRBV5-6 to TRBJ2-7; 9 bases map to TRBD2. This CDR3 region has 13 residues. The V gene's germline CDR1 is SGHDT and CDR2 YYEEEE. The V gene end was trimmed by 4 bases and the J gene end by 12 bases; junction bases not matched to a gene: 11. In nucleotides, the CDR3 is TGTGCCAGCAGCCCGGACGGGCGGGAGGGCTTGTACTTC. Its protein product is CASSPDGREGLYF.

The chain combines TRBV7-9 with TRBJ2-1; D is uncertain. Germline V gene data show CDR1 as SEHNR and CDR2 as FQNEAQ (reference sequence). CDR3 length: 15 residues. The germline V and J ends were trimmed by 5 bases and 4 bases, with 15 bases remaining between them. CDR3 DNA: TGTGCCAGCAGCCCAGTCGATCTGGGTTACAATGAGCAGTTCTTC. Its protein is CASSPVDLGYNEQFF.

The CDR3: CARSFRTALNTEAFF. For the CDR3, the DNA is TGTGCCAGAAGCTTTAGGACAGCTCTGAACACTGAAGCTTTCTTT. The chain carries TRBV7-5 and TRBJ1-1; TRBD1, the table's D call, was not compared with the DNA. TRBV7-5 is annotated as a pseudogene. This CDR3 is 15 amino acids long.

The chain is built from TRBV2 and TRBJ1-4; 8 bases map to TRBD1. J lost 3 bases, V lost 5 bases, and 5 bases had no gene match. The CDR3 contains 15 residues. Germline assignment: CDR1 SNHLY and CDR2 FYNNEI. CDR3 nucleotides: TGTGCCAGCAGTACAGGGGGTACAGCTAATGAAAAACTGTTTTTT. It specifies CASSTGGTANEKLFF. The full variable domain, in which reference TRBV2 and TRBJ1-4 provide the parts outside the CDR3, is EPEVTQTPSHQVTQMGQEVILRCVPISNHLYFYWYRQILGQKVEFLVSFYNNEISEKSEIFDDQFSVERPDGSNFTLKIRSTKLEDSAMYFCASSTGGTANEKLFFGSGTQLSVL.

The chain couples TRBV4-3 to TRBJ1-4; perhaps TRBD1 as D (6 bases). The CDR3 runs 16 residues. Trimming shortened V by 0 bases and J by 8 bases, and 16 bases separated the two germline ends. The germline gives CDR1 LGHNA, CDR2 YSLEER. The CDR3, as DNA: TGCGCCAGCAGCCAAGAATACCCCAGGGGATGGGAAAAACTGTTTTTT. Translated: CASSQEYPRGWEKLFF.

The chain carries TRBV15 and TRBJ1-2, with D maybe TRBD1 (5 bases). The V gene's germline CDR1 is LNHNV and CDR2 YYDKDF (reference sequence). The CDR3 spans 15 residues. V was shortened by 0 bases and J by 3 bases, with 11 bases between the two germline ends. DNA of the CDR3: TGTGCCACCAGCAGAGATAAGGGGACGGACTATGGCTACACCTTC. Translating it yields CATSRDKGTDYGYTF.

The chain is built from TRBV18 and TRBJ1-1; D unclear. V was shortened by 5 bases and J by 7 bases, with 8 bases between the two germline ends. This CDR3 has 11 amino acids. Germline V CDR1 and CDR2: KGHSH, LQKENI. The CDR3 DNA is TGTGCCAGCTCAGACCGGGGTGAAGCTTTCTTT. This sequence encodes CASSDRGEAFF.

The chain uses TRBV27 and TRBJ2-1; D is unclear. V was cut by 3 bases and J by 4 bases, with 1 base left in between. CDR1 and CDR2 (germline): MNHEY, SMNVEV (reference sequence). The CDR3 length is 11 residues. The CDR3 sequence: CASSLYNEQFF. CDR3 nucleotides: TGTGCCAGCAGTTTGTACAATGAGCAGTTCTTC.

V gene TRBV4-3 combines with J gene TRBJ2-3; tentatively, D is TRBD1 (6 bases). Trimming removed 4 bases at V and 1 base at J, with 9 bases between. CDR3 length: 14 amino acids. Germline lookup yields CDR1 LGHNA and CDR2 YSLEER. The CDR3 here is CASSPGHGTDTQYF. The CDR3 DNA reads TGCGCCAGCAGCCCGGGACACGGCACAGATACGCAGTATTTT.

This chain connects TRBV29-1 to TRBJ2-7; either TRBD1 or TRBD2 may supply D (5 bases each). Trimming took off 7 bases at V and 3 bases at J, with 13 bases between the two ends. Germline V lookup: CDR1 SQVTM, CDR2 ANQGSEA. CDR3 length equals 12 residues. The CDR3 spells CSARDGNYEQYF. CDR3 nucleotides: TGCAGCGCCCGGGACGGCAACTACGAGCAGTACTTC.

The gene calls are TRBV19 and TRBJ1-5; weak D call: TRBD1 (6 bases). This CDR3 has 17 residues. The germline V gene has CDR1 LNHDA and CDR2 SQIVND (reference sequence). V lost 4 bases and J 5 bases, leaving 21 bases between the germline ends. CDR3 loop: CASSKTLGGTPDQPQHF. The CDR3 DNA reads as TGTGCCAGTAGTAAAACCCTGGGGGGCACCCCCGATCAGCCCCAGCATTTT.